Below are 29 T cell receptor beta chains sequenced from a single sample in a study of spatial heterogeneity in lung cancer. TCRdb reprocessed the 5' RACE reads with MiXCR, giving one entry per CDR3 protein. Of more than 25,000 distinct CDR3 sequences listed, around 6% are singletons. As for time point: blood at routine non-recurrence follow-up after resection. Tumor, nontumor lung or frozen PBMC supplied whole RNA that was sequenced unsorted. The sample was PBMCs, taken at follow-up. The source is a male donor with early-stage non-small cell lung cancer.

This clonotype was counted ten times or more. The chain recombines TRBV5-6 with TRBJ2-7; D is unresolved. Germline V gene sequence: CDR1 SGHDT, CDR2 YYEEEE. V dropped 7 bases and J dropped 2 bases, with 4 bases sitting between them. The CDR3 loop spans 10 amino acids. CDR3 sequence (DNA): TGTGCCAGCGGAACCTACGAGCAGTACTTC. This sequence encodes CASGTYEQYF.

This clonotype was counted only a few times. V is TRBV7-3 and J is TRBJ2-1; 12 positions match TRBD2. V dropped 6 bases and J dropped 3; count of bases not matched to a gene: 9. This CDR3 comprises 17 residues. The V gene's germline CDR1 is SGHTA and CDR2 FQGTGA. CDR3 sequence: CASSLTSGGSFYNEQFF. CDR3 DNA: TGTGCCAGCAGTCTGACTAGCGGGGGTTCTTTCTACAATGAGCAGTTCTTC.

This clonotype was seen more than once but under ten times. J is TRBJ2-5 and V is TRBV7-8; D is undetermined. CDR1 is SGHVS and CDR2 is FQNEAQ in the germline V gene. The CDR3 totals 13 residues. Trimming stripped 3 bases from V and 5 bases from J, with 10 bases between. Written as DNA, the CDR3 is TGTGCCAGCAGCTTTGGCAGAACGGAGACCCAGTACTTC. As protein: CASSFGRTETQYF.

This chain joins TRBV4-1 and TRBJ1-3, with 8 bases fitting TRBD1. Germline V gives CDR1 MGHRA, CDR2 YSYEKL. V dropped 3 bases and J dropped 2; count of bases not matched to a gene: 9. This CDR3 contains 17 residues. CDR3 nucleotides: TGCGCCAGCAGCCAGAGGACAGGGACTCTCGCTGGAAACACCATATATTTT. Translation: CASSQRTGTLAGNTIYF.

This clonotype was observed at least ten times. V and J are TRBV6-5 and TRBJ2-2, with D unresolved. The length of the CDR3 is 12 residues. Trimming left V 6 bases short and J 8 bases short, with 10 bases between. The germline V gene has CDR1 MNHEY and CDR2 SVGAGI. CDR3 residues: CASSMSVGELFF. In DNA, the CDR3 is TGTGCCAGCAGCATGAGTGTTGGGGAGCTGTTTTTT.

Worth noting for this clonotype: A much larger clone is a single base away; this may be a read error. The chain links TRBV29-1 to TRBJ1-5; 9 bases align to TRBD1. Germline loops: CDR1 SQVTM, CDR2 ANQGSEA. The CDR3 runs 12 residues. CDR3 nucleotide sequence: TGCAACGGGGGACAGGGAAAACAGCCCCAGCATTTT. Amino acid sequence: CNGGQGKQPQHF. Filled out from reference TRBV29-1 and TRBJ1-5, the complete variable domain reads SAVISQKPSRDICQRGTSLTIQCQVDSQVTMMFWYRQQPGQSLTLIATANQGSEATYESGFVIDKFPISRPNLTFSTLTVSNMSPEDSSIYLCNGGQGKQPQHFGDGTRLSIL.

This clonotype was observed at least ten times. The V call is TRBV21-1, the J call TRBJ2-3; the table names TRBD2, a call not compared with the DNA. TRBV21-1 is tagged as a pseudogene. This CDR3 region has 16 residues. This chain's CDR3 is CASSPPSGGRTDTQYF. CDR3 bases: TGTGCCAGCAGCCCACCTAGCGGGGGTCGCACAGATACGCAGTATTTT.

The chain uses TRBV19 and TRBJ2-7; 9 nucleotides line up with TRBD1. The V and J ends lost 5 bases and 6 bases, in that order; junction bases with no gene match: 8. The CDR3 runs to 14 residues. Germline-derived CDR1 and CDR2 are LNHDA and SQIVND (reference sequence). CDR3 DNA sequence: TGTGCCAGTAGTGCCTCAACAGGGGGCGGCGAGCAGTACTTC. It is translated as CASSASTGGGEQYF. The full variable domain, its missing parts supplied by reference TRBV19 and TRBJ2-7, is DGGITQSPKYLFRKEGQNVTLSCEQNLNHDAMYWYRQDPGQGLRLIYYSQIVNDFQKGDIAEGYSVSREKKESFPLTVTSAQKNPTAFYLCASSASTGGGEQYFGPGTRLTVT.

The CDR3 DNA reads TGCAGTGCTGCGACAGGGTCTGGAAACACCATATATTTT. Translated, it gives CSAATGSGNTIYF. This chain connects TRBV20-1 to TRBJ1-3, with 7 bases fitting TRBD1. The CDR3 is made up of 13 amino acids. Germline CDR1 is DFQATT and CDR2 is SNEGSKA (reference sequence). V trimming: 5 bases; J trimming: 1 base; junction bases outside the gene matches: 2.

This clonotype has ten or more counts. The chain is built from TRBV11-2 and TRBJ2-3; unclear D gene. This CDR3 is built from 16 residues. With 0 bases removed from V and 2 bases from J, the gap between germline ends came to 12 bases. Per the germline V gene, CDR1 is SGHAT and CDR2 is FQNNGV. CDR3 nucleotides: TGTGCCAGCAGCTTAGAGCCCCTTCGAACCACAGATACGCAGTATTTT. This translates into CASSLEPLRTTDTQYF.

This clonotype was detected many times. This chain connects TRBV19 to TRBJ1-2; 8 bases map to TRBD1. The CDR3 consists of 15 residues. With 10 bases clipped from V and 0 bases from J, the junction kept 10 bases outside the gene matches. Germline V gene lookup returns CDR1 LNHDA and CDR2 SQIVND (reference sequence). The CDR3 DNA is TGTGCCACCGGACAGGGACCATCCTCTAACTATGGCTACACCTTC. Its protein product is CATGQGPSSNYGYTF. Combining the CDR3 with reference TRBV19 and TRBJ1-2 gives the whole variable domain DGGITQSPKYLFRKEGQNVTLSCEQNLNHDAMYWYRQDPGQGLRLIYYSQIVNDFQKGDIAEGYSVSREKKESFPLTVTSAQKNPTAFYLCATGQGPSSNYGYTFGSGTRLTVV.

The rearrangement joins TRBV7-3 to TRBJ2-3; D possibly corresponds to TRBD2 (5 bases). V was shortened by 0 bases and J by 3 bases, with 7 bases between the two germline ends. The CDR3 runs to 14 residues. CDR1 and CDR2 from the germline V gene are SGHTA and FQGTGA. CDR3: CASSLTAATDTQYF. DNA for the CDR3: TGTGCCAGCAGCTTAACAGCGGCAACAGATACGCAGTATTTT.

In this sample, this clonotype turned up a few times. The chain combines TRBV9 with TRBJ2-2, with D perhaps TRBD2 (7 bases). Trimming pared 6 bases from V and 6 bases from J, leaving 15 bases between. Germline V gene lookup returns CDR1 SGDLS and CDR2 YYNGEE. This CDR3 is 14 amino acids long. CDR3 residues: CASKGGGSSGELFF. The CDR3 DNA reads as TGTGCCAGCAAAGGCGGGGGCAGTTCCGGGGAGCTGTTTTTT.

This clonotype was detected many times. J is TRBJ2-2 and V is TRBV5-1; 9 bases line up with TRBD1. The CDR3 is 15 amino acids. The germline V gene encodes CDR1 SGHRS and CDR2 YFSETQ. V trimming: 4 bases; J trimming: 4 bases; junction bases outside the gene matches: 5. CDR3 protein: CASSPGQGFTGELFF. For the CDR3, the DNA is TGCGCCAGCAGCCCGGGACAGGGATTCACCGGGGAGCTGTTTTTT.

This clonotype appeared many times. This chain links TRBV6-2 or TRBV6-3 with TRBJ2-1, with D uncertain. V was shortened by 2 bases and J by 0 bases, with 8 bases between the two germline ends. Per germline, CDR1 MNHEY and CDR2 SVGEGT. This CDR3 has 15 amino acids. The CDR3 sequence is CASSYGTPSYNEQFF. The CDR3 bases are TGTGCCAGCAGTTACGGAACGCCCTCCTACAATGAGCAGTTCTTC.

This clonotype appeared many times. The genes are TRBV18 and TRBJ2-3; D call uncertain. Germline V gives CDR1 KGHSH, CDR2 LQKENI. V lost 2 bases, J lost 6 bases, and 6 bases lay in between. There are 12 residues in the CDR3. Here the CDR3 reads CASSPIPDTQYF. In DNA form, the CDR3 reads TGTGCCAGCTCACCAATCCCTGATACGCAGTATTTT.

The V and J genes are TRBV7-2 and TRBJ1-6; D possibly corresponds to TRBD1 (6 bases). CDR1 SGHTA and CDR2 FQGNSA come from the germline V gene. V lost 1 base and J 1 base, leaving 8 bases between the germline ends. The CDR3 contains 16 residues. CDR3 nucleotides: TGTGCCAGCAGCTTAGAAGGGGGATCCTATAATTCACCCCTCCACTTT. As protein: CASSLEGGSYNSPLHF. The full variable domain, in which reference TRBV7-2 and TRBJ1-6 provide the parts outside the CDR3, is GAGVSQSPSNKVTEKGKDVELRCDPISGHTALYWYRQSLGQGLEFLIYFQGNSAPDKSGLPSDRFSAERTGGSVSTLTIQRTQQEDSAVYLCASSLEGGSYNSPLHFGNGTRLTVT.

This clonotype was seen many times. One end of the junction does not line up with germline, which may come from a read error. The chain combines TRBV5-1 with TRBJ2-5; 7 nucleotides line up with TRBD1. Looked up from germline, CDR1 is SGHRS and CDR2 is YFSETQ. CDR3 length: 14 residues. In DNA, the CDR3 is TGTGCCAGCAGTTTAGGGACAGCACAAGAGACCCAGTACTTC. Amino acid sequence: CASSLGTAQETQYF.

J is TRBJ2-6 and V is TRBV29-1; 10 bases line up with TRBD1. The V gene's germline CDR1 is SQVTM and CDR2 ANQGSEA. The CDR3 spans 16 residues. J gave up 4 bases and V 3 bases, and 6 bases lay outside the gene matches. CDR3 in amino acids: CSVESRDRGGANVLTF. The CDR3 DNA follows: TGCAGCGTTGAGTCCCGGGACAGGGGAGGGGCCAACGTCCTGACTTTC.

This clonotype was detected only a few times. As DNA, the CDR3 is TGTGCCATCAGCGATACGGGCCCCTGGGACGAAAAACTGTTTTTT. This sequence encodes CAISDTGPWDEKLFF. The chain couples TRBV10-3 to TRBJ1-4; D is perhaps TRBD1 (5 bases). The CDR3 is 15 residues long. The ends were cut back, 6 bases at V and 8 bases at J, with 19 bases in the middle. Germline loops: CDR1 ENHRY, CDR2 SYGVKD.

V is TRBV9 and J is TRBJ2-1; D is possibly TRBD1 or TRBD2 (6 bases each). The V gene lost 3 bases and the J gene lost 1 base, with 11 bases spanning the gap. The CDR3 extends over 15 amino acids. The germline V gene encodes CDR1 SGDLS and CDR2 YYNGEE. The CDR3 region is CASSGGASSYNEQFF. The CDR3 DNA follows: TGTGCCAGCAGCGGGGGGGCTTCGTCCTACAATGAGCAGTTCTTC. Drawing the rest from reference TRBV9 and TRBJ2-1, the complete variable domain is DSGVTQTPKHLITATGQRVTLRCSPRSGDLSVYWYQQSLDQGLQFLIQYYNGEERAKGNILERFSAQQFPDLHSELNLSSLELGDSALYFCASSGGASSYNEQFFGPGTRLTVL.

This clonotype was observed at least ten times. The chain carries TRBV6-1 and TRBJ1-5; TRBD1 agrees at 10 bases. Germline lookup yields CDR1 MNHNS and CDR2 SASEGT. The J segment lost 6 bases and the V segment lost 0 bases, leaving 5 bases of the junction unmatched. The CDR3 totals 16 residues. In nucleotides, the CDR3 is TGTGCCAGCAGTGAAGCCTGGACAGGGGGGTCTCAGCCCCAGCATTTT. Encoded protein: CASSEAWTGGSQPQHF.

A few counts support this clonotype. One junction end does not reproduce the germline sequence, and a read error may be involved. The rearrangement joins TRBV12-3 or TRBV12-4 to TRBJ2-3; D call uncertain. This CDR3 is 13 amino acids long. The CDR3 reads CASSPTLDRKMHF. Written as DNA, the CDR3 is TGTGCCAGCAGCCCCACCCTAGATCGGAAGATGCATTTT.

In this sample, this clonotype turned up many times. The genes are TRBV6-5 and TRBJ1-5; possible D gene TRBD1, 5 bases. The CDR3 is 13 residues long. V lost 7 bases, J lost 3 bases, and 10 bases lay in between. CDR1 MNHEY and CDR2 SVGAGI come from the germline V gene. The CDR3 reads CASTQGLNQPQHF. CDR3 nucleotides: TGTGCCAGCACGCAGGGCCTCAATCAGCCCCAGCATTTT.

This clonotype was seen at least ten times. The J gene is TRBJ1-6, the V gene TRBV5-5, with D possibly matching TRBD1 (6 bases). CDR1 SGHKS and CDR2 YYEKEE come from the germline V gene (reference sequence). Trimming took 3 bases from V and 0 from J, leaving 16 bases between them. CDR3 size: 18 residues. The DNA of the CDR3 is TGTGCCAGCAGCTGGAGCAACAGGGAACACTCCTATAATTCACCCCTCCACTTT. It translates to CASSWSNREHSYNSPLHF. Combining the CDR3 with reference TRBV5-5 and TRBJ1-6 gives the whole variable domain DAGVTQSPTHLIKTRGQQVTLRCSPISGHKSVSWYQQVLGQGPQFIFQYYEKEERGRGNFPDRFSARQFPNYSSELNVNALLLGDSALYLCASSWSNREHSYNSPLHFGNGTRLTVT.

This clonotype was counted only a few times. The V and J genes are TRBV9 and TRBJ1-6, with D unresolved. The germline V gene encodes CDR1 SGDLS and CDR2 YYNGEE. Trimming took 4 bases from V and 5 from J, leaving 7 bases between them. The CDR3 runs to 13 residues. CDR3 amino acids: CASSPANNSPLHF. The CDR3 DNA is TGTGCCAGCAGCCCCGCCAATAATTCACCCCTCCACTTT.

The sample holds many counts of this clonotype. This chain uses TRBV6-5 with TRBJ2-2, with 12 bases lining up with TRBD2. The junction had 12 bases not matched to a gene; V was cut back by 0 bases and J by 7 bases. CDR3 length: 19 amino acids. CDR1 is MNHEY, CDR2 SVGAGI, per germline. CDR3 protein: CASSYSFLAGGPRGGELFF. CDR3 DNA sequence: TGTGCCAGCAGTTACTCTTTTCTAGCGGGAGGGCCAAGAGGCGGGGAGCTGTTTTTT.

This clonotype has at least ten counts. V and J are TRBV7-6 and TRBJ2-1; TRBD2 matches 9 bases. This CDR3 region has 15 residues. The germline V gene has CDR1 SGHVS and CDR2 FNYEAQ. V was pared by 5 bases and J by 5 bases, with 7 bases of the junction left unmatched. In DNA form, the CDR3 reads TGTGCCAGCAGCGCCTCTAGCGGGGCCAACAATGAGCAGTTCTTC. Translating gives CASSASSGANNEQFF. The full variable domain, rest sourced from reference TRBV7-6 and TRBJ2-1, is GAGVSQSPRYKVTKRGQDVALRCDPISGHVSLYWYRQALGQGPEFLTYFNYEAQQDKSGLPNDRFSAERPEGSISTLTIQRTEQRDSAMYRCASSASSGANNEQFFGPGTRLTVL.

This clonotype was seen more than once but under ten times. The chain has TRBV7-2 and TRBJ2-1; TRBD1 matches at 7 bases. This CDR3 is built from 15 residues. In germline, CDR1 is SGHTA, CDR2 FQGNSA. V shed 4 bases, J shed 4 bases, and the junction held 7 bases outside the gene matches. Here the CDR3 DNA reads TGTGCCAGCAGCTCGTTGACAGGGATATACAATGAGCAGTTCTTC. Protein product: CASSSLTGIYNEQFF. The variable domain in full, with the rest retrieved from reference TRBV7-2 and TRBJ2-1, is GAGVSQSPSNKVTEKGKDVELRCDPISGHTALYWYRQSLGQGLEFLIYFQGNSAPDKSGLPSDRFSAERTGGSVSTLTIQRTQQEDSAVYLCASSSLTGIYNEQFFGPGTRLTVL.